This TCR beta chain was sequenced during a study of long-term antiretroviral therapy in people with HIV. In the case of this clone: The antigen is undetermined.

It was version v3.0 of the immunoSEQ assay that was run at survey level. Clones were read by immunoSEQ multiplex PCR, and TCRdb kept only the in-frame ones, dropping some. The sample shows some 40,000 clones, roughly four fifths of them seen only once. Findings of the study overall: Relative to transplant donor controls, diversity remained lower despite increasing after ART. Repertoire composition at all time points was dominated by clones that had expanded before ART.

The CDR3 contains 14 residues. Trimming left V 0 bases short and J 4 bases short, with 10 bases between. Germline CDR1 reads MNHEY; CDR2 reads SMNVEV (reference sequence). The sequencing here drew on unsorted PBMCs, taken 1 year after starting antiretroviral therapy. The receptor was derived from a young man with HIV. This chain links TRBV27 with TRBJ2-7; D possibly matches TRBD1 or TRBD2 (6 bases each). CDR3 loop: CASSLSSGAYEQYF. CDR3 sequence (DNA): TGTGCCAGCAGTTTATCGTCGGGGGCTTACGAGCAGTACTTC.